This T cell receptor beta chain is from a study of T cell repertoires in cytomegalovirus infection. For the study at large: Matching HLA type, along with CMV infection, was indicated by public TCR beta signatures. The study, taken as a whole, reports: The ex vivo response was dominated by HLA-C-restricted CMV-specific TCR beta clonotypes. Identification of carriers of CMV plus the relevant HLA was achieved through cumulative public TCR beta family frequency.

This clonotype was counted between two and nine times. Antigen: not known. The germline CDR1 and CDR2 sequences are LNHNV and YYDKDF (reference sequence). The CDR3 has 14 amino acids. V shed 5 bases and J 7 bases; nucleotides not matched to a gene: 8. TCRdb called the reads again in MiXCR, with one record for every CDR3 protein. The table shows fewer than 300,000 distinct CDR3 sequences, with more than 20% occurring only once. The V and J genes are TRBV15 and TRBJ1-5, with 7 bases that match TRBD1. The sample was PBMCs. The sequence came from a human donor in good health (CMV status not recorded). Some clones in this sample may be carry-over from other donors' samples. This chain's CDR3 is CATSSRDSGQPQHF. CDR3 DNA sequence: TGTGCCACCAGCTCCCGGGACAGCGGGCAGCCCCAGCATTTT.